The rows below give T cell receptor beta chains drawn from one sample of a study of cytomegalovirus exposure and HLA in healthy donors. Libraries were prepared by immunoSEQ multiplex PCR; TCRdb keeps only in-frame clonotypes and omits some of them. This table holds fewer than 150,000 clones, about 70% found once. The sequenced material came from PBMCs. These receptors all stem from a man aged 35-49 years in good health and CMV-seronegative. The CDR3 runs from the conserved cysteine through the conserved F or W. A D gene is named only where the DNA matches it firmly. The listing skips clone size in some rows; elsewhere it reads once, few, many or a size class.

d_gene	abundance	v_gene	j_gene	CDR3aa	CDR3nt
NA	few	TRBV6-1	TRBJ2-7	CASTPSPLRAYEQYF	TGTGCCAGCACCCCATCTCCTCTGAGGGCCTACGAGCAGTACTTC
NA	NA	TRBV5-6	TRBJ2-5	CASSRAGARETQYF	TGTGCCAGCAGCCGGGCGGGGGCCCGGGAGACCCAGTACTTC
NA	NA	TRBV19	TRBJ2-7	CASSLARGEQYF	TGTGCCAGTAGTTTGGCCAGGGGCGAGCAGTACTTC
TRBD2	NA	TRBV6-5	TRBJ2-1	CASSWPTSGGYNEQFF	TGTGCCAGCAGTTGGCCGACTAGCGGGGGCTACAATGAGCAGTTCTTC
TRBD1	NA	TRBV6-5	TRBJ2-7	CASRQTGSEQYF	TGTGCCAGCAGACAGACAGGGTCCGAGCAGTACTTC
TRBD2	once	TRBV7-3	TRBJ2-1	CASSSTPLAGGRGDEQFF	TGTGCCAGCAGCTCCACCCCACTAGCGGGAGGCCGGGGGGATGAGCAGTTCTTC
TRBD1	NA	TRBV19	TRBJ2-2	CASSIEWTGGTGELFF	TGTGCCAGTAGTATTGAGTGGACAGGGGGCACCGGGGAGCTGTTTTTT
NA	NA	TRBV2	TRBJ1-2	CASSTYQGVGYTF	TGTGCCAGCAGCACCTATCAGGGCGTTGGCTACACCTTC
TRBD2	NA	TRBV6-5	TRBJ2-5	CASSLGGGRFKETQYF	TGTGCCAGCAGTTTGGGCGGGGGGCGTTTTAAAGAGACCCAGTACTTC
NA	NA	TRBV19	TRBJ2-3	CASSIVGSFSSTDTQYF	TGTGCCAGTAGTATAGTTGGGAGTTTCTCTAGCACAGATACGCAGTATTTT
TRBD1	NA	TRBV6-1	TRBJ2-6	CASSGPGIGQASSGANVLTF	TGTGCCAGCAGTGGGCCTGGGATCGGACAGGCTTCCTCTGGGGCCAACGTCCTGACTTTC
NA	NA	TRBV30	TRBJ1-4	CAWTPQWTVADEKLFF	TGTGCCTGGACCCCTCAGTGGACAGTCGCGGATGAAAAACTGTTTTTT
TRBD2	NA	TRBV28	TRBJ2-6	CASSLDLRGAGANVLTF	TGTGCCAGCAGTCTCGACCTCCGGGGGGCTGGGGCCAACGTCCTGACTTTC
TRBD2	NA	TRBV30	TRBJ2-7	CAWRIGASGGTSYEQYF	TGTGCCTGGAGGATCGGGGCTAGCGGAGGGACCTCCTACGAGCAGTACTTC
TRBD1	NA	TRBV7-3	TRBJ2-2	CASSPTGQGELFF	TGTGCCAGCAGCCCTACCGGACAGGGAGAGCTGTTTTTT
NA	NA	TRBV19	TRBJ1-2	CASSGGARGYGYTF	TGTGCCAGTAGTGGGGGGGCCAGAGGCTATGGCTACACCTTC
TRBD2	NA	TRBV28	TRBJ2-1	CASSARTRHYAGEQFF	TGTGCCAGCAGTGCTAGGACTAGACACTACGCCGGTGAGCAGTTCTTC
TRBD2	NA	TRBV30	TRBJ2-7	CAWSDGLAGGGEQYF	TGTGCCTGGAGTGACGGACTAGCGGGAGGGGGCGAGCAGTACTTC
TRBD2	once	TRBV30	TRBJ2-3	CAWSPGLAGSQYF	TGTGCCTGGAGTCCCGGACTAGCGGGGTCGCAGTATTTT
NA	NA	TRBV11-2	TRBJ2-1	CASSSRGNEQFF	TGTGCCAGCAGCTCCCGGGGGAATGAGCAGTTCTTC
NA	NA	TRBV18	TRBJ2-7	CASSPQGTTYEQYF	TGTGCCAGCTCACCCCAGGGGACTACCTACGAGCAGTACTTC
TRBD2	NA	TRBV7-9	TRBJ2-3	CASSSTLGLALGYF	TGTGCCAGCAGCTCAACCCTCGGACTAGCGCTTGGATATTTT
NA	NA	TRBV5-6	TRBJ2-5	CASSLGTTEETQYF	TGTGCCAGCAGCTTGGGGACTACAGAAGAGACCCAGTACTTC
NA	few	TRBV5-1	TRBJ1-2	CASSLVGGVGYTF	TGCGCCAGCAGCTTGGTCGGGGGGGTTGGCTACACCTTC
NA	NA	TRBV5-1	TRBJ2-7	CASSLDSPYEQYF	TGCGCCAGCAGCTTGGACAGTCCTTACGAGCAGTACTTC
NA	NA	TRBV5-1	TRBJ1-1	CASSEPQGGGTEAFF	TGCGCCAGCAGCGAACCACAGGGCGGGGGCACTGAAGCTTTCTTT
NA	NA	TRBV6-5	TRBJ2-7	CASSHGSHYEQYF	TGTGCCAGCAGTCACGGGAGTCACTACGAGCAGTACTTC
NA	NA	TRBV19	TRBJ2-1	CASSLRGGYNEQFF	TGTGCCAGTAGTTTGAGGGGGGGCTACAATGAGCAGTTCTTC
NA	NA	TRBV12-5	TRBJ1-5	CASGLGLNRVPNQPQHF	TGTGCTAGTGGTTTGGGCCTAAACAGGGTCCCTAATCAGCCCCAGCATTTT
NA	few	TRBV7-9	TRBJ1-2	CASSSPQGGYTF	TGTGCCAGCAGCTCACCGCAGGGTGGCTACACCTTC
TRBD2	NA	TRBV27	TRBJ2-1	CASASPSGRAYNEQFF	TGTGCCAGCGCAAGCCCTAGCGGGAGGGCATACAATGAGCAGTTCTTC
NA	NA	TRBV29-1	TRBJ2-7	CSVGKTGSNEQYF	TGCAGCGTTGGGAAGACAGGATCGAACGAGCAGTACTTC
TRBD1	NA	TRBV15	TRBJ2-5	CATSVPGTGTSKETQYF	TGTGCCACCAGCGTACCCGGGACAGGGACGTCGAAAGAGACCCAGTACTTC
TRBD1	NA	TRBV7-3	TRBJ1-6	CASSLGTGGYSPLHF	TGTGCCAGCAGCTTAGGGACAGGGGGGTATTCACCCCTCCACTTT
TRBD2	once	TRBV2	TRBJ2-1	CASRDRAGGNEQFF	TGTGCCAGCAGAGATAGGGCGGGGGGCAATGAGCAGTTCTTC
TRBD1	NA	TRBV9	TRBJ2-7	CASSAGLLAGTGGYEQYF	TGTGCCAGCAGCGCAGGTCTTCTAGCCGGGACAGGGGGCTACGAGCAGTACTTC
NA	few	TRBV4-2	TRBJ1-2	CASSQVDRGLSRYTF	TGTGCCAGCAGCCAAGTTGACCGAGGGCTATCACGCTACACCTTC
NA	NA	TRBV30	TRBJ2-2	CAWSVPLGQGSGELFF	TGTGCCTGGAGTGTACCCCTCGGCCAGGGGTCCGGGGAGCTGTTTTTT
NA	once	TRBV7-7	TRBJ2-1	CASSLGTDTYNEQFF	TGTGCCAGCAGCTTAGGGACAGACACCTACAATGAGCAGTTCTTC
NA	NA	TRBV18	TRBJ1-1	CASSQTATEAFF	TGTGCCAGCTCACAGACAGCGACTGAAGCTTTCTTT
TRBD1	NA	TRBV11-3	TRBJ1-1	CASSSDRGRAFF	TGTGCCAGCAGCTCAGACAGGGGCCGAGCTTTCTTT
NA	NA	TRBV30	TRBJ2-7	CAWSVASFTYEQYF	TGTGCCTGGAGTGTCGCTAGCTTCACCTACGAGCAGTACTTC
NA	few	TRBV4-3	TRBJ1-3	CASSQDLTRMAGNTIYF	TGCGCCAGCAGCCAAGACCTTACGCGGATGGCTGGAAACACCATATATTTT
NA	NA	TRBV11-1	TRBJ1-6	CASSFNNSPLHF	TGTGCCAGCAGCTTCAATAATTCACCCCTCCACTTT
NA	few	TRBV6-6	TRBJ1-2	CATQGFEDGYTF	TGTGCCACGCAGGGGTTTGAGGATGGCTACACCTTC
NA	NA	TRBV5-1	TRBJ2-7	CASSLAGGPYEQYF	TGCGCCAGCAGCTTGGCAGGGGGGCCTTACGAGCAGTACTTC
TRBD1	once	TRBV5-6	TRBJ2-1	CASSFLSGQGRGEQFF	TGTGCCAGCAGCTTTCTTAGTGGACAGGGACGCGGTGAGCAGTTCTTC
NA	NA	TRBV15	TRBJ1-3	CATRGGGPLSGNTIYF	TGTGCCACCAGAGGGGGGGGGCCCCTCTCTGGAAACACCATATATTTT
TRBD1	NA	TRBV4-1	TRBJ2-1	CASSQEPTGFGYNEQFF	TGCGCCAGCAGCCAAGAGCCGACAGGGTTTGGTTACAATGAGCAGTTCTTC
NA	NA	TRBV7-2	TRBJ1-3	CASLPGGLGSTIYF	TGTGCCAGCCTGCCGGGGGGGCTGGGCAGCACCATATATTTT
NA	NA	TRBV28	TRBJ1-1	CASSLLTPGLVNTEAFF	TGTGCCAGCAGTTTACTAACCCCCGGTTTGGTGAACACTGAAGCTTTCTTT
TRBD2	NA	TRBV6-1	TRBJ2-1	CASSPGGSGGAPFF	TGTGCCAGCAGCCCGGGGGGTAGCGGGGGGGCTCCGTTCTTC
TRBD2	NA	TRBV27	TRBJ2-1	CASSLMASGGYYNEQFF	TGTGCCAGCAGTTTAATGGCTAGCGGGGGGTACTACAATGAGCAGTTCTTC
TRBD2	once	TRBV11-3	TRBJ2-1	CASKPTSGDVYEQFF	TGTGCCAGCAAACCAACTAGCGGGGACGTCTATGAGCAGTTCTTC
NA	NA	TRBV4-1	TRBJ1-6	CASTHSQGTNSPLHF	TGCGCCAGCACCCATTCCCAGGGCACTAATTCACCCCTCCACTTT
TRBD2	NA	TRBV27	TRBJ2-7	CASSLARAGGSEQYF	TGTGCCAGCAGTTTGGCCCGAGCGGGAGGCAGCGAGCAGTACTTC
NA	NA	TRBV9	TRBJ2-5	CASSVGASRETQYF	TGTGCCAGCAGCGTAGGTGCTAGTCGGGAGACCCAGTACTTC